This T cell receptor (beta chain) was sequenced for a study of OX40 agonist ivuxolimab in advanced cancers. Study context: Averaging roughly 60 years in age, with a range of 23 to 79, the cohort was 80% to 90% male. Overall study findings and caveats: Clonal expansion among partial responders at 0.1-3.0 mg/kg ranked near the lowest. Some nonresponders likewise displayed low normalized T-cell clonal expansion.

The CDR3 contains 15 residues. The germline V and J ends were trimmed by 6 bases and 1 base, with 13 bases remaining between them. Germline V gives CDR1 MNHEY, CDR2 SVGAGI. Produced via immunoSEQ multiplex PCR; TCRdb's table is partial and in-frame only. The sample holds about 59,000 clones, 84% seen once. The table lists this clone with a few counts. No antigen is known for it. It was autoimmune disease history or systemic immunosuppression that excluded patients. The sequence was obtained from an adult with an advanced solid tumor such as melanoma, head and neck, liver or kidney cancer. The specimen comprised CD4+ or CD8+ T cells sorted from blood, sampled in a trial of the OX40 agonist ivuxolimab. The chain combines TRBV6-5 with TRBJ1-5; TRBD1 is a possible D gene (6 bases). The CDR3 reads CASRIDRTSNQPQHF. For the CDR3, the DNA is TGTGCCAGCAGGATCGACAGGACGAGCAATCAGCCCCAGCATTTT.